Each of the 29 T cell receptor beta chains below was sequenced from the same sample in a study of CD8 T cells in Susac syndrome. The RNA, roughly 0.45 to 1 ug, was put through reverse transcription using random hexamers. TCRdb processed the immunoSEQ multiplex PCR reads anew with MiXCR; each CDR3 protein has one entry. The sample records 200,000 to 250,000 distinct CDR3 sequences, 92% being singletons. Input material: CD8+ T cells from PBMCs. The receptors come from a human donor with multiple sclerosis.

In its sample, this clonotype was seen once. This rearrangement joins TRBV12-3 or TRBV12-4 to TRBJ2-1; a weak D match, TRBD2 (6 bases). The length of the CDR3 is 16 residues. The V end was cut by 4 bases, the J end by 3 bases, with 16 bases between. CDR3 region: CASSSSPGGRYNEQFF. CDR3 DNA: TGTGCCAGCAGTTCCTCCCCCGGGGGACGCTACAATGAGCAGTTCTTC.

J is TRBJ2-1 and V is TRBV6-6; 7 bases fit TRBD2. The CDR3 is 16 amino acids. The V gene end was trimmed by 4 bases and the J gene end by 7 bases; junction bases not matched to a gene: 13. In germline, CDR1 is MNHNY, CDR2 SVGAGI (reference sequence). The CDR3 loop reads CASSFPGSREVNEQFF. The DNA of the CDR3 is TGTGCCAGCAGTTTCCCAGGGAGTCGGGAGGTGAATGAGCAGTTCTTC.

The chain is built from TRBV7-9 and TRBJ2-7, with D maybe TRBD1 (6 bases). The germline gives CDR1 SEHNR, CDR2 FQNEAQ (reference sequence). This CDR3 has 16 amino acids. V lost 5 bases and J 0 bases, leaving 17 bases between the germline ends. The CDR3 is CASSPPLTGTSYEQYF. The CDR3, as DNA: TGTGCCAGCAGCCCACCTTTAACAGGGACCTCCTACGAGCAGTACTTC.

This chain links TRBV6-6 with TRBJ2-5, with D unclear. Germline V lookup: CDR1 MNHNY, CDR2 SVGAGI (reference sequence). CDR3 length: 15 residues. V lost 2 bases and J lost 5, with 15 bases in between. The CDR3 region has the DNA TGTGCCAGCAGTTACGTCAACACCGCAGACGAGACCCAGTACTTC. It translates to CASSYVNTADETQYF.

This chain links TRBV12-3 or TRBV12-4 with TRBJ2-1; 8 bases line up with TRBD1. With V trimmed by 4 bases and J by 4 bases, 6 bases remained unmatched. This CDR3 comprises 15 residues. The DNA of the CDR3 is TGTGCCAGCAGTTACCAGGGGGCGGGTTACAATGAGCAGTTCTTC. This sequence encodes CASSYQGAGYNEQFF.

CDR3: CASSLGTRGTEAFF. CDR3 sequence (DNA): TGTGCCAGCAGTTTAGGGACGCGCGGGACTGAAGCTTTCTTT. The gene calls are TRBV12-3 or TRBV12-4 and TRBJ1-1; D is undetermined. The CDR3 is 14 amino acids. V was trimmed by 1 base and J by 5 bases, leaving 11 bases between them.

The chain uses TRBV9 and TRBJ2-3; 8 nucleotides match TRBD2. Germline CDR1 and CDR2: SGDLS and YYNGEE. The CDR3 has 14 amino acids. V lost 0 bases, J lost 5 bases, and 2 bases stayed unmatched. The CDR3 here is CASSVELAEDTQYF. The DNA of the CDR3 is TGTGCCAGCAGCGTAGAACTAGCGGAAGATACGCAGTATTTT.

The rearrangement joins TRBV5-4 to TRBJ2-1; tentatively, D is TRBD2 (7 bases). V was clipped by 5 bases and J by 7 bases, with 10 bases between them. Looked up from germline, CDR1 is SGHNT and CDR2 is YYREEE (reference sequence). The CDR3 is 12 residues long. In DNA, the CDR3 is TGTGCCAGCAGGGGGGGGCGGAATGAGCAGTTCTTC. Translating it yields CASRGGRNEQFF.

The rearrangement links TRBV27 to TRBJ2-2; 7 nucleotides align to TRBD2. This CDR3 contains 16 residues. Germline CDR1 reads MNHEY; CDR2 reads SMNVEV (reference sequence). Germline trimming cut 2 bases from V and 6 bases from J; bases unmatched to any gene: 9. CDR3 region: CASSLGGRAFPGELFF. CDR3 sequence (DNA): TGTGCCAGCAGTTTAGGGGGGAGGGCCTTCCCCGGGGAGCTGTTTTTT.

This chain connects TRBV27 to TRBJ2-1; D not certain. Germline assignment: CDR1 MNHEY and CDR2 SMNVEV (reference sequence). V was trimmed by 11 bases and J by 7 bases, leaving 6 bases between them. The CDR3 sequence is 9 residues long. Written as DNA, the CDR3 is TGTGCCTTAGGGAATGAGCAGTTCTTC. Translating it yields CALGNEQFF.

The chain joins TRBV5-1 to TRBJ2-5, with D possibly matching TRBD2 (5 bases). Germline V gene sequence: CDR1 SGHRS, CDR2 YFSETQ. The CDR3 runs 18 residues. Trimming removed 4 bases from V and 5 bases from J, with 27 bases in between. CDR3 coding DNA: TGCGCCAGCAGCCCCACGGAGTCGGAGTGGAGAGGGTGGGAGACCCAGTACTTC. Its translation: CASSPTESEWRGWETQYF.

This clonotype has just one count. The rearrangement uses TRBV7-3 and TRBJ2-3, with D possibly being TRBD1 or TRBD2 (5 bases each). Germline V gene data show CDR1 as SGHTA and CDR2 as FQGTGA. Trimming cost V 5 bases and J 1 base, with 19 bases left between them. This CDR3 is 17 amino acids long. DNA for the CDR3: TGTGCCAGCAGCCAGGACCCGAGGGGTGATGGCACAGATACGCAGTATTTT. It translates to CASSQDPRGDGTDTQYF.

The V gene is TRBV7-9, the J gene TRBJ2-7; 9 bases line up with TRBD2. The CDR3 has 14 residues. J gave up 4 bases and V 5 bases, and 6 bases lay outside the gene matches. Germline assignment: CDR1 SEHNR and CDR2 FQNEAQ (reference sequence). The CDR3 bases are TGTGCCAGCAGCCCACCGGGACTAGCTTACGAGCAGTACTTC. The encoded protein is CASSPPGLAYEQYF.

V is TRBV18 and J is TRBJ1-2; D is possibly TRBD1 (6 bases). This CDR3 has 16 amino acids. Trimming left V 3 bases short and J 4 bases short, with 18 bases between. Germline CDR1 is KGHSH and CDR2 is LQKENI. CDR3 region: CASSPLLARGLYGYTF. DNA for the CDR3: TGTGCCAGCTCACCTTTGCTCGCCAGGGGACTCTATGGCTACACCTTC. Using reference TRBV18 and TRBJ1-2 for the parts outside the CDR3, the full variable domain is NAGVMQNPRHLVRRRGQEARLRCSPMKGHSHVYWYRQLPEEGLKFMVYLQKENIIDESGMPKERFSAEFPKEGPSILRIQQVVRGDSAAYFCASSPLLARGLYGYTFGSGTRLTVV.

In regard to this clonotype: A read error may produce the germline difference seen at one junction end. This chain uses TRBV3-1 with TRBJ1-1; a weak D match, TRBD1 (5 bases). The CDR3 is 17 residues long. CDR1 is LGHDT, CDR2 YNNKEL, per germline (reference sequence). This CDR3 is CASSPRAWGVMNTEAFF. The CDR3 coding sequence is TGTGCCAGCAGCCCTCGGGCCTGGGGGGTCATGAACACTGAAGCCTTCTTT.

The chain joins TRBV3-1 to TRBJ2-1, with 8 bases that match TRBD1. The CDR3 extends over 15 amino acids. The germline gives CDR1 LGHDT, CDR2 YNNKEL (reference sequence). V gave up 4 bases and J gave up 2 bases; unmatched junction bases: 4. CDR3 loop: CASSPTGEAYNEQFF. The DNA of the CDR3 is TGTGCCAGCAGCCCGACAGGGGAGGCCTACAATGAGCAGTTCTTC.

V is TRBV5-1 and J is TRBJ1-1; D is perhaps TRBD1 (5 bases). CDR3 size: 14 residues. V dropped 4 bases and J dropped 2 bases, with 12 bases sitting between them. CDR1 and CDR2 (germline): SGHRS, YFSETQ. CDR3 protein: CASSPRGDNTEAFF. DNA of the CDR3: TGCGCCAGCAGCCCCCGGGGGGATAACACTGAAGCTTTCTTT.

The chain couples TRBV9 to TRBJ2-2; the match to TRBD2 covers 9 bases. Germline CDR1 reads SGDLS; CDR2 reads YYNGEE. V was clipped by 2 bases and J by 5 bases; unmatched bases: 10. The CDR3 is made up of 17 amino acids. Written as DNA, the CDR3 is TGTGCCAGCAGCGTCGTGAGCGGGGGGTTGGGGACCGGGGAGCTGTTTTTT. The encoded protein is CASSVVSGGLGTGELFF. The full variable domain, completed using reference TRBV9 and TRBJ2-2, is DSGVTQTPKHLITATGQRVTLRCSPRSGDLSVYWYQQSLDQGLQFLIQYYNGEERAKGNILERFSAQQFPDLHSELNLSSLELGDSALYFCASSVVSGGLGTGELFFGEGSRLTVL.

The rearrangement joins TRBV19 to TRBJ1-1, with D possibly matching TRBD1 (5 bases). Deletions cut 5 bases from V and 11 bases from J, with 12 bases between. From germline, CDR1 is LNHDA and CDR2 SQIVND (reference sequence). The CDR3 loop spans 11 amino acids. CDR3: CASSLQGRAFF. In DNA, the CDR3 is TGTGCCAGTAGTCTCCAGGGCCGGGCTTTCTTT.

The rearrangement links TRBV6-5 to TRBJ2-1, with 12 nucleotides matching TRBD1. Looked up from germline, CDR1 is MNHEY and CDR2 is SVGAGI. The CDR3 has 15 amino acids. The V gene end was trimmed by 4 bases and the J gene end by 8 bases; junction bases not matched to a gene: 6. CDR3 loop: CASSSTGTGGDEQFF. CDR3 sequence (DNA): TGTGCCAGCAGTTCCACCGGGACAGGGGGCGATGAGCAGTTCTTC.

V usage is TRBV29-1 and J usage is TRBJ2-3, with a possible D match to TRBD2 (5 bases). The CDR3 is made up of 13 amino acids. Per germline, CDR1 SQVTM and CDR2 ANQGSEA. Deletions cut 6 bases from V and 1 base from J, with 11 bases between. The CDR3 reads CSVPLVRTDTQYF. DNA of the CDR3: TGCAGCGTCCCACTAGTACGCACAGATACGCAGTATTTT.

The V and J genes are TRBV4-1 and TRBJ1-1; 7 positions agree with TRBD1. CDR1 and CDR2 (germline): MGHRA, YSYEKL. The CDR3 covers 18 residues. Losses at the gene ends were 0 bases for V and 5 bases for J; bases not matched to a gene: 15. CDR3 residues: CASSQDSTEGRGNTEAFF. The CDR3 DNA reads TGCGCCAGCAGCCAAGATAGTACAGAGGGCAGGGGGAATACTGAAGCTTTCTTT.

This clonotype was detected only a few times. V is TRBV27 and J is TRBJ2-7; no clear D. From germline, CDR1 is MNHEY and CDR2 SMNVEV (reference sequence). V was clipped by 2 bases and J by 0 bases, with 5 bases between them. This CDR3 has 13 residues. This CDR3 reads CASSLTTSYEQYF. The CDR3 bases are TGTGCCAGCAGTTTAACTACCTCCTACGAGCAGTACTTC.

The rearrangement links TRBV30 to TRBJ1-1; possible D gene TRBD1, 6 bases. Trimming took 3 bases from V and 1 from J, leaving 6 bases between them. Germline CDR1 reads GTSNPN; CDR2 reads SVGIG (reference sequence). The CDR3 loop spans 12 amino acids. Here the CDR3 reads CAWRDRNTEAFF. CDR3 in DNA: TGTGCCTGGAGGGACAGGAACACTGAAGCTTTCTTT.

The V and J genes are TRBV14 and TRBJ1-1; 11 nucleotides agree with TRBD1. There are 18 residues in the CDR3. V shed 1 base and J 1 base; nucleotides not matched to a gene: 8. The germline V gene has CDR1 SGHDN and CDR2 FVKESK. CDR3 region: CASSQVAGQGARNTEAFF. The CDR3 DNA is TGTGCCAGCAGCCAAGTCGCAGGACAGGGGGCGCGGAACACTGAAGCTTTCTTT.

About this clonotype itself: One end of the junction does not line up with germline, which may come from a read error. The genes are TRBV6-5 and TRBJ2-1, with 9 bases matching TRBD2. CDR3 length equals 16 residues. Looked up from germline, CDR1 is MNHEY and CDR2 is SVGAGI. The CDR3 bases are TGTGCCAGCAATTACGCCGCGGGGGGGTATCGCAATGAGCAGTTCTTC. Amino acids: CASNYAAGGYRNEQFF.

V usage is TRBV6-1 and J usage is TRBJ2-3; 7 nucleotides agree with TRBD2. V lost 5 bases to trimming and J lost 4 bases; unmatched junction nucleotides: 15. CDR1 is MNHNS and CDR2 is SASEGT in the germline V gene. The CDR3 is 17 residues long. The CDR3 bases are TGTGCCAGCAGTCTCCCCCGACTAGCCCGGGGGTCAGATACGCAGTATTTT. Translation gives CASSLPRLARGSDTQYF.

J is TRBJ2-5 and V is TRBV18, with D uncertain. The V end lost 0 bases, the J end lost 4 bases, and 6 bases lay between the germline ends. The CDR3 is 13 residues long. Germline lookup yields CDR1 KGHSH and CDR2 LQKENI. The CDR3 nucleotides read TGTGCCAGCTCACCACCGGTTGGAGAGACCCAGTACTTC. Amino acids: CASSPPVGETQYF.

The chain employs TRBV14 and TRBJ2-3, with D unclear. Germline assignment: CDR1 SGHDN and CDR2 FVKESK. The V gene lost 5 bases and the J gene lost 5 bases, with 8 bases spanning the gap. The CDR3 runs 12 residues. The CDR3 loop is CASSSTGDTQYF. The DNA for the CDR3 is TGTGCCAGCAGCTCTACCGGAGATACGCAGTATTTT.